Shown below are 19 T cell receptor beta chains from a single sample sequenced in a study of control samples from healthy donors and cancer patients (dated by TCRdb to 2020 to 2022). The library was built by means of the immunoSEQ multiplex PCR assay. As stored in TCRdb, this immuneACCESS dataset retains in-frame rearrangements with V and J assigned. A fraction of the clones does not appear; measured against another copy, unresolved V genes explain less than half of the discrepancy, and the remainder lacks a known reason. Present in this sample are about 220,000 clones, roughly 94% of which were seen just once. Roughly 1.6% of the sample belongs to the ten largest clones. Specimen: blood. Receptors originate from a man aged 45-60 years in good health.

The chain couples TRBV6-5 to TRBJ1-2; a possible D gene is TRBD1 (6 bases). CDR1 MNHEY and CDR2 SVGAGI come from the germline V gene. The CDR3 runs to 14 residues. Trimming left V 6 bases short and J 4 bases short, with 15 bases between. CDR3 amino acids: CASRLQGYGYGYTF. The CDR3 DNA sequence: TGTGCCAGCAGGTTACAGGGTTATGGCTATGGCTACACCTTC.

The chain recombines TRBV6-5 with TRBJ1-2, with D possibly matching TRBD1 (5 bases). The CDR3 runs 15 residues. Germline loops: CDR1 MNHEY, CDR2 SVGAGI. Trimming stripped 5 bases from V and 4 bases from J, with 17 bases between. DNA for the CDR3: TGTGCCAGCAGTCAAACTGTCAGGGCTGGCTATGGCTACACCTTC. It codes for CASSQTVRAGYGYTF.

The chain has TRBV28 and TRBJ1-5; TRBD1 might be the D (6 bases). Trimming shortened V by 6 bases and J by 1 base, and 10 bases separated the two germline ends. Germline V CDR1 and CDR2: MDHEN, SYDVKM. This CDR3 spans 14 amino acids. The CDR3 DNA follows: TGTGCCAGCAGAAGGGGGGGAAGCAATCAGCCCCAGCATTTT. This gives the protein CASRRGGSNQPQHF.

The chain has TRBV19 and TRBJ1-5; 10 bases are shared with TRBD1. The ends lost 4 bases at V and 5 bases at J; junction bases unmatched: 8. The germline V gene encodes CDR1 LNHDA and CDR2 SQIVND (reference sequence). This CDR3 is built from 16 residues. In DNA, the CDR3 is TGTGCCAGTAGTACCTCTCGGGACAGGGGTTATCAGCCCCAGCATTTT. It specifies CASSTSRDRGYQPQHF. Filled out from reference TRBV19 and TRBJ1-5, the complete variable domain reads DGGITQSPKYLFRKEGQNVTLSCEQNLNHDAMYWYRQDPGQGLRLIYYSQIVNDFQKGDIAEGYSVSREKKESFPLTVTSAQKNPTAFYLCASSTSRDRGYQPQHFGDGTRLSIL.

This chain connects TRBV18 to TRBJ1-1; no definite D call. This CDR3 has 15 residues. Per the germline V gene, CDR1 is KGHSH and CDR2 is LQKENI. V dropped 0 bases and J dropped 6 bases, with 14 bases sitting between them. CDR3 region: CASSPPRLQIPEAFF. CDR3 bases: TGTGCCAGCTCACCACCGAGATTACAGATTCCTGAAGCTTTCTTT.

This chain links TRBV23-1 with TRBJ1-2; possible D gene TRBD1, 5 bases. TRBV23-1 is given ORF status, its function remaining uncertain. Trimming removed 3 bases from V and 5 bases from J, with 25 bases in between. CDR3 length equals 18 residues. The CDR3 loop reads CASSHSYRDASGGYGYTF. CDR3 bases: TGCGCCAGCAGTCACTCATACCGGGACGCCTCGGGGGGGTATGGCTACACCTTC.

V gene TRBV7-2 combines with J gene TRBJ1-2; D ambiguous. The ends were cut back, 2 bases at V and 8 bases at J, with 12 bases in the middle. The CDR3 has 13 residues. Germline CDR1 and CDR2: SGHTA and FQGNSA. As DNA, the CDR3 is TGTGCCAGCAGCTTACTTGAAGGGCTCGGCTACACCTTC. It encodes CASSLLEGLGYTF. Full variable domain (remainder filled in from reference TRBV7-2 and TRBJ1-2): GAGVSQSPSNKVTEKGKDVELRCDPISGHTALYWYRQSLGQGLEFLIYFQGNSAPDKSGLPSDRFSAERTGGSVSTLTIQRTQQEDSAVYLCASSLLEGLGYTFGSGTRLTVV.

This chain connects TRBV27 to TRBJ1-1; D may be TRBD1 (5 bases). V lost 4 bases, J lost 1 base, and 13 bases lay in between. This CDR3 is 15 amino acids long. Germline V gives CDR1 MNHEY, CDR2 SMNVEV (reference sequence). The CDR3 DNA sequence: TGTGCCAGCAGTTCAGGGCGCGGAACGAACACTGAAGCTTTCTTT. It encodes CASSSGRGTNTEAFF.

This sequence joins TRBV6-5 and TRBJ1-2, with 8 bases lining up with TRBD1. Losses at the gene ends were 6 bases for V and 8 bases for J; bases not matched to a gene: 11. Germline V gene data show CDR1 as MNHEY and CDR2 as SVGAGI. CDR3 length equals 14 residues. The chain's CDR3 is CASRQQDRVGGYTF. The CDR3 nucleotides read TGTGCCAGCAGACAACAGGACAGGGTGGGAGGCTACACCTTC.

The chain uses TRBV11-1 and TRBJ2-5; D call uncertain. CDR1 SGHAT and CDR2 FQDESV come from the germline V gene (reference sequence). This CDR3 contains 14 residues. The V end lost 1 base, the J end lost 2 bases, and 8 bases lay between the germline ends. CDR3 nucleotide sequence: TGTGCCAGCAGCTTAGACCTTACACAAGAGACCCAGTACTTC. This sequence encodes CASSLDLTQETQYF. Based on the CDR3 plus reference TRBV11-1 and TRBJ2-5, the full variable domain is EAEVAQSPRYKITEKSQAVAFWCDPISGHATLYWYRQILGQGPELLVQFQDESVVDDSQLPKDRFSAERLKGVDSTLKIQPAELGDSAMYLCASSLDLTQETQYFGPGTRLLVL.

The V and J genes are TRBV5-5 and TRBJ2-3, with 9 bases matching TRBD1. V lost 4 bases to trimming and J lost 4 bases; unmatched junction nucleotides: 7. CDR1 is SGHKS and CDR2 is YYEKEE in the germline V gene (reference sequence). The CDR3 is 15 residues long. For the CDR3, the DNA is TGTGCCAGCAGCCTCCGGGACAGGGCGGCAGATACGCAGTATTTT. Its protein product is CASSLRDRAADTQYF. Full variable domain (outside the CDR3, taken from reference TRBV5-5 and TRBJ2-3): DAGVTQSPTHLIKTRGQQVTLRCSPISGHKSVSWYQQVLGQGPQFIFQYYEKEERGRGNFPDRFSARQFPNYSSELNVNALLLGDSALYLCASSLRDRAADTQYFGPGTRLTVL.

The chain uses TRBV2 and TRBJ2-5, with D possibly matching TRBD2 (5 bases). CDR1 is SNHLY, CDR2 FYNNEI, per germline. This CDR3 contains 11 residues. The V gene lost 10 bases and the J gene lost 2 bases, with 8 bases spanning the gap. The CDR3 here is CAITRQETQYF. The CDR3 DNA follows: TGTGCCATTACTAGACAAGAGACCCAGTACTTC.

The gene calls are TRBV2 and TRBJ2-1; 7 bases line up with TRBD2. After removal of 2 bases from V and 10 bases from J, the junction contained 11 bases not matched to a gene. CDR1 SNHLY and CDR2 FYNNEI come from the germline V gene. The CDR3 contains 15 residues. CDR3 amino acids: CASSENGRLASEQFF. CDR3 nucleotide sequence: TGTGCCAGCAGTGAAAACGGGAGACTAGCATCCGAGCAGTTCTTC.

CDR3 in DNA: TGTGCCACCAGTGAGGCCGGGACATCCTACGAGCAGTACTTC. As protein: CATSEAGTSYEQYF. The V and J genes are TRBV24-1 and TRBJ2-7, with D possibly TRBD1 on 6 matching bases. The CDR3 has 14 amino acids. Germline V lookup: CDR1 KGHDR, CDR2 SFDVKD. V lost 4 bases, J lost 1 base, and 10 bases lay in between.

The chain has TRBV12-5 and TRBJ2-1; 7 nucleotides align to TRBD1. This CDR3 has 14 amino acids. Germline V CDR1 and CDR2: LGHNT, FRNRAP. V was pared by 6 bases and J by 9 bases, with 11 bases of the junction left unmatched. The CDR3 here is CASGSGQPYGEQFF. The CDR3 region has the DNA TGTGCTAGTGGATCGGGACAGCCCTACGGTGAGCAGTTCTTC.

The chain uses TRBV4-1 and TRBJ1-5, with D possibly being TRBD1 (5 bases). V gave up 1 base and J gave up 6 bases, with 13 bases separating them. The CDR3 runs to 15 residues. CDR1 and CDR2 (germline): MGHRA, YSYEKL. The CDR3 nucleotides read TGCGCCAGCAGCCAAGCCCAGAGGGGTAGTCAGCCCCAGCATTTT. Its protein product is CASSQAQRGSQPQHF.

The V and J genes are TRBV20-1 and TRBJ1-2; D is undetermined. CDR1 and CDR2 from the germline V gene are DFQATT and SNEGSKA (reference sequence). With 6 bases removed from V and 3 bases from J, the gap between germline ends came to 8 bases. The CDR3 is 11 residues long. CDR3 nucleotide sequence: TGCAGTGCCCTATACGACTATGGCTACACCTTC. It codes for CSALYDYGYTF.

This chain links TRBV19 with TRBJ1-2; D gene unclear. Germline CDR1 is LNHDA and CDR2 is SQIVND (reference sequence). The V and J ends lost 3 bases and 5 bases respectively, with 10 bases between them. The CDR3 is made up of 13 amino acids. In nucleotides, the CDR3 is TGTGCCAGTAGTATCGTAGGAATGTATGGCTACACCTTC. Residues: CASSIVGMYGYTF.

This chain connects TRBV14 to TRBJ2-3; the match to TRBD2 covers 12 bases. Germline trimming cut 4 bases from V and 1 base from J; bases unmatched to any gene: 3. Germline values: CDR1 SGHDN, CDR2 FVKESK. The CDR3 has 16 residues. The CDR3 sequence is CASSLRLAGGTDTQYF. CDR3 coding DNA: TGTGCCAGCAGCCTAAGACTAGCGGGGGGCACAGATACGCAGTATTTT.